What follows are 28 T cell receptor beta chains derived from one specimen sequenced in a study of CD8+ T cells in alopecia areata. Following extraction, RNA underwent reverse transcription to cDNA, which served as the sequencing template. The method was immunoSEQ multiplex PCR; TCRdb's version includes in-frame clones alone and lacks a portion of them. The top ten clones hold about 15% of a sample with over 50,000 clones, approximately 45% of them seen once. This material consisted of CD8+ T cells sorted from blood, taken at week 0. These receptors all come from a human donor with alopecia areata.

This clone showed up just a few times. The V and J genes are TRBV7-9 and TRBJ2-7; 7 bases align to TRBD1. CDR3 length equals 13 residues. Germline-derived CDR1 and CDR2 are SEHNR and FQNEAQ (reference sequence). With 6 bases clipped from V and 7 bases from J, the junction kept 9 bases outside the gene matches. CDR3 in DNA: TGTGCCAGCAGGACCGACAGGGCCCTGGAGCAGTACTTC. Amino acids: CASRTDRALEQYF.

The chain joins TRBV7-9 to TRBJ2-5; D remains unclear. The CDR3 is 15 residues long. Germline V lookup: CDR1 SEHNR, CDR2 FQNEAQ (reference sequence). The ends were cut back, 1 base at V and 2 bases at J, with 11 bases in the middle. CDR3 coding DNA: TGTGCCAGCAGCTTAGTCTTAGGGTCGCAAGAGACCCAGTACTTC. Translation gives CASSLVLGSQETQYF.

This chain connects TRBV30 to TRBJ2-2; D is perhaps TRBD2 (5 bases). Between the trimmed V and J ends, which lost 5 bases and 2 bases, there was a span of 6 bases. Germline loops: CDR1 GTSNPN, CDR2 SVGIG (reference sequence). The CDR3 loop spans 12 amino acids. CDR3 region: CAWRGNTGELFF. In DNA, the CDR3 is TGTGCCTGGCGGGGAAACACCGGGGAGCTGTTTTTT.

The CDR3 DNA follows: TGCGCCAGCAGCTTGCAGGACACCAGAGGGAACATTCAGTACTTC. Encoded protein: CASSLQDTRGNIQYF. The chain recombines TRBV5-1 with TRBJ2-4; tentatively, D is TRBD1 or TRBD2 (5 bases each). The CDR3 length is 15 residues. Germline V lookup: CDR1 SGHRS, CDR2 YFSETQ. V lost 1 base and J 7 bases, leaving 15 bases between the germline ends.

As to this clone: Other DNA sequences of this sample code for an identical CDR3. This sequence joins TRBV27 and TRBJ2-7; no firm D call. The CDR3 is 14 residues long. Deletions cut 3 bases from V and 0 bases from J, with 9 bases between. The germline V gene has CDR1 MNHEY and CDR2 SMNVEV (reference sequence). The DNA of the CDR3 is TGTGCCAGCAGTTTCAGTGGCGGCTCCTACGAGCAGTACTTC. Its translation is CASSFSGGSYEQYF.

This clone was seen more than once but under ten times. The genes are TRBV29-1 and TRBJ2-2; D perhaps matches TRBD2 (6 bases). Trimming stripped 7 bases from V and 2 bases from J, with 14 bases between. Germline V gene sequence: CDR1 SQVTM, CDR2 ANQGSEA. The CDR3 totals 14 residues. Written as DNA, the CDR3 is TGCAGCGGTCGTAGCGGACTCAACACCGGGGAGCTGTTTTTT. It is translated as CSGRSGLNTGELFF.

This clone was found a few times. This sample includes further DNA sequences coding for the same CDR3. V gene TRBV29-1 combines with J gene TRBJ2-2, with D unclear. This CDR3 has 12 amino acids. In germline, CDR1 is SQVTM, CDR2 ANQGSEA. The ends were cut back, 4 bases at V and 5 bases at J, with 8 bases in the middle. CDR3 amino acids: CSVVGGTGELFF. The CDR3 DNA follows: TGCAGCGTTGTGGGTGGGACCGGGGAGCTGTTTTTT.

This chain uses TRBV7-9 with TRBJ2-7; D remains unclear. The germline CDR1 and CDR2 sequences are SEHNR and FQNEAQ (reference sequence). Trimming shortened V by 5 bases and J by 3 bases, and 5 bases separated the two germline ends. The CDR3 covers 11 residues. The CDR3 nucleotides are TGTGCCAGCAGCCCGGGCTACGAGCAGTACTTC. It encodes CASSPGYEQYF.

The chain is built from TRBV23-1 and TRBJ2-1, with TRBD2 as a possible D gene (5 bases). TRBV23-1 is flagged as an ORF with uncertain function. Trimming cost V 7 bases and J 7 bases, with 17 bases left between them. The CDR3 totals 14 residues. The CDR3 DNA reads as TGCGCCAGCAACCCCGCAAGGGAGTTGAATGAGCAGTTCTTC. Translation: CASNPARELNEQFF.

This clone was seen only a few times. The chain uses TRBV7-8 and TRBJ2-1; TRBD2 aligns across 7 bases. CDR3 size: 16 residues. Germline trimming cut 0 bases from V and 0 bases from J; bases unmatched to any gene: 2. The germline gives CDR1 SGHVS, CDR2 FQNEAQ. The CDR3 reads CASSLAWGGSYNEQFF. In nucleotides, the CDR3 is TGTGCCAGCAGCTTAGCCTGGGGGGGCTCCTACAATGAGCAGTTCTTC.

The rearrangement links TRBV29-1 to TRBJ1-1; TRBD1 is a possible D gene (6 bases). The germline V gene has CDR1 SQVTM and CDR2 ANQGSEA. The length of the CDR3 is 14 residues. V was trimmed by 7 bases and J by 3 bases, leaving 18 bases between them. The CDR3 DNA is TGCAGCGCTCTGTATGCGGGGGGCGACACTGAAGCTTTCTTT. This sequence encodes CSALYAGGDTEAFF.

V gene TRBV5-1 combines with J gene TRBJ2-7; 10 bases align to TRBD1. Looked up from germline, CDR1 is SGHRS and CDR2 is YFSETQ. Losses at the gene ends were 3 bases for V and 4 bases for J; bases not matched to a gene: 7. The CDR3 is 15 amino acids. This chain's CDR3 is CASSSSPGQGYEQYF. The CDR3 bases are TGCGCCAGCAGCTCATCTCCGGGACAGGGGTACGAGCAGTACTTC. The full variable domain, rest sourced from reference TRBV5-1 and TRBJ2-7, is KAGVTQTPRYLIKTRGQQVTLSCSPISGHRSVSWYQQTPGQGLQFLFEYFSETQRNKGNFPGRFSGRQFSNSRSEMNVSTLELGDSALYLCASSSSPGQGYEQYFGPGTRLTVT.

V gene TRBV29-1 combines with J gene TRBJ2-7; tentative D call: TRBD1 (6 bases). V lost 4 bases and J lost 4, with 11 bases in between. CDR1 and CDR2 (germline): SQVTM, ANQGSEA. The CDR3 has 12 residues. The CDR3 is CSVVGHTYEQYF. CDR3 sequence (DNA): TGCAGCGTTGTGGGACATACATACGAGCAGTACTTC.

This clone was seen a handful of times. V gene TRBV7-9 combines with J gene TRBJ2-1, with TRBD2 matching over 10 bases. In germline, CDR1 is SEHNR, CDR2 FQNEAQ (reference sequence). This CDR3 is 17 amino acids long. Trimming removed 5 bases from V and 4 bases from J; junction bases left unmatched: 11. The chain's CDR3 is CASSPQIAGGGYNEQFF. CDR3 bases: TGTGCCAGCAGCCCCCAAATAGCGGGAGGAGGTTACAATGAGCAGTTCTTC. The variable domain in full, completed from reference TRBV7-9 and TRBJ2-1, reads DTGVSQNPRHKITKRGQNVTFRCDPISEHNRLYWYRQTLGQGPEFLTYFQNEAQLEKSRLLSDRFSAERPKGSFSTLEIQRTEQGDSAMYLCASSPQIAGGGYNEQFFGPGTRLTVL.

Judged by abundance, this clone is medium-sized (0.01 to 0.1%). This chain uses TRBV7-9 with TRBJ2-7, with D maybe TRBD2 (6 bases). The ends were cut back, 5 bases at V and 3 bases at J, with 20 bases in the middle. The CDR3 extends over 16 amino acids. In germline, CDR1 is SEHNR, CDR2 FQNEAQ (reference sequence). The CDR3 loop reads CASSGGLRGDYYEQYF. CDR3 DNA: TGTGCCAGCAGCGGGGGACTGCGAGGGGATTACTACGAGCAGTACTTC. Looking up the rest from reference TRBV7-9 and TRBJ2-7 gives the full variable domain: DTGVSQNPRHKITKRGQNVTFRCDPISEHNRLYWYRQTLGQGPEFLTYFQNEAQLEKSRLLSDRFSAERPKGSFSTLEIQRTEQGDSAMYLCASSGGLRGDYYEQYFGPGTRLTVT.

In DNA, the CDR3 is TGTGCCAGCAGCTCCCTATGGGCGGAAAGCTCCTACGAGCAGTACTTC. Translation: CASSSLWAESSYEQYF. The chain joins TRBV7-6 to TRBJ2-7; D is ambiguous. The germline V gene encodes CDR1 SGHVS and CDR2 FNYEAQ. CDR3 size: 16 residues. Trimming shortened V by 4 bases and J by 0 bases, and 16 bases separated the two germline ends.

This clone occurred a few times. CDR3 sequence: CASSLIAAEETQYF. For the CDR3, the DNA is TGTGCCAGCAGCTTAATCGCCGCCGAGGAGACCCAGTACTTC. The chain is built from TRBV11-2 and TRBJ2-5; D uncertain. CDR1 and CDR2 (germline): SGHAT, FQNNGV. The CDR3 consists of 14 residues. The germline V and J ends were trimmed by 2 bases and 5 bases, with 12 bases remaining between them.

The rearrangement uses TRBV4-1 and TRBJ2-7; no definite D call. V was pared by 1 base and J by 3 bases, with 13 bases between. Germline CDR1 MGHRA, CDR2 YSYEKL. The CDR3 totals 15 residues. The CDR3: CASSQVLGSSYEQYF. CDR3 sequence (DNA): TGCGCCAGCAGCCAAGTCCTCGGTAGCAGCTACGAGCAGTACTTC.

This clone came up a few times. This sequence joins TRBV30 and TRBJ1-5; TRBD1 matches at 11 bases. From germline, CDR1 is GTSNPN and CDR2 SVGIG (reference sequence). CDR3 length: 14 residues. V lost 2 bases and J lost 6; bases outside the gene matches: 3. This CDR3 is CAWSTGQGAQPQHF. CDR3 coding DNA: TGTGCCTGGAGTACAGGACAGGGGGCTCAGCCCCAGCATTTT.

The J gene is TRBJ2-7, the V gene TRBV15; D gene ambiguous. This CDR3 has 15 residues. Trimming removed 0 bases at V and 6 bases at J, with 15 bases between. Germline V gives CDR1 LNHNV, CDR2 YYDKDF (reference sequence). CDR3 sequence reads: CATSRDRSSAAEQYF. The CDR3, as DNA: TGTGCCACCAGCAGAGATCGGAGTTCCGCGGCCGAGCAGTACTTC.

This clone was observed a few times. The chain carries TRBV6-1 and TRBJ2-7, with TRBD2 matching 13 bases. The trim removed 2 bases at V and 5 bases at J, leaving 6 bases unmatched. From germline, CDR1 is MNHNS and CDR2 SASEGT. This CDR3 is 16 amino acids long. CDR3 sequence (DNA): TGTGCCAGCAGTGAATGGTGGACTAGCGGGAGAAACGAGCAGTACTTC. This codes for CASSEWWTSGRNEQYF.

V usage is TRBV27 and J usage is TRBJ2-1; maybe TRBD2 (6 bases). The CDR3 contains 15 residues. Germline CDR1 is MNHEY and CDR2 is SMNVEV (reference sequence). The V end lost 7 bases, the J end lost 3 bases, and 16 bases lay between the germline ends. The CDR3 reads CASTVSGLNYNEQFF. In nucleotides, the CDR3 is TGTGCCAGCACCGTTAGCGGATTGAACTACAATGAGCAGTTCTTC.

The chain joins TRBV11-1 to TRBJ2-7; TRBD2 agrees at 13 bases. The germline V gene has CDR1 SGHAT and CDR2 FQDESV (reference sequence). Losses at the gene ends were 5 bases for V and 5 bases for J; bases not matched to a gene: 3. This CDR3 has 14 residues. The DNA for the CDR3 is TGTGCCAGCAGCCGTGGACTAGCGGGAGACGAGCAGTACTTC. Its protein product is CASSRGLAGDEQYF.

V and J are TRBV28 and TRBJ1-5; the D is unclear. The CDR3 consists of 13 residues. Looked up from germline, CDR1 is MDHEN and CDR2 is SYDVKM. V shed 7 bases and J shed 0 bases, with 7 bases lying between them. In nucleotides, the CDR3 is TGTGCCAGCATGCGGTATAGCAATCAGCCCCAGCATTTT. It codes for CASMRYSNQPQHF.

This chain uses TRBV7-9 with TRBJ2-5; no reliable D call. There are 12 residues in the CDR3. CDR1 and CDR2 (germline): SEHNR, FQNEAQ (reference sequence). V was shortened by 4 bases and J by 1 base, with 4 bases between the two germline ends. CDR3: CASSYGQETQYF. CDR3 coding DNA: TGTGCCAGCAGCTATGGCCAAGAGACCCAGTACTTC.

The chain uses TRBV5-5 and TRBJ2-3; 8 positions match TRBD1. CDR1 and CDR2 (germline): SGHKS, YYEKEE (reference sequence). The CDR3 contains 16 residues. Unmatched junction bases numbered 9, after V lost 4 bases and J lost 2 bases. CDR3 in amino acids: CASSGGTGVSTDTQYF. CDR3 sequence (DNA): TGTGCCAGCAGCGGGGGGACAGGAGTTTCCACAGATACGCAGTATTTT.

This clone was seen repeatedly, ten times or more. The J gene is TRBJ1-2, the V gene TRBV25-1; possibly TRBD1 for D (5 bases). The CDR3 totals 12 residues. The germline CDR1 and CDR2 sequences are MGHDK and SYGVNS. With 5 bases removed from V and 2 bases from J, the gap between germline ends came to 6 bases. The DNA of the CDR3 is TGTGCCAGCAGTAGACAGAACTATGGCTACACCTTC. It translates to CASSRQNYGYTF.

The rearrangement joins TRBV7-9 to TRBJ2-7; TRBD2 aligns across 11 bases. The CDR3 has 16 residues. V was clipped by 3 bases and J by 3 bases; unmatched bases: 7. Germline V gives CDR1 SEHNR, CDR2 FQNEAQ (reference sequence). CDR3 DNA sequence: TGTGCCAGCAGCTTCGTCTCCGGACTAGCGGGCTACGAGCAGTACTTC. Its protein is CASSFVSGLAGYEQYF.